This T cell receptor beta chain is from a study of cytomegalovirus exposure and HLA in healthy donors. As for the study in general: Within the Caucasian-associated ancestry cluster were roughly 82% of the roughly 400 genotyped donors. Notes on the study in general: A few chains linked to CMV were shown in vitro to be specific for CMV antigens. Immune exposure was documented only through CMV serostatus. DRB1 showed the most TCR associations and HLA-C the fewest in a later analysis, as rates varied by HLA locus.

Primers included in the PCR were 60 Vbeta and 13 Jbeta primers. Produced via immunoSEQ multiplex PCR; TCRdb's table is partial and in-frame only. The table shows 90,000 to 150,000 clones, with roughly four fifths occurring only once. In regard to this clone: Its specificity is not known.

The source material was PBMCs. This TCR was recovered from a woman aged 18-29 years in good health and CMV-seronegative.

CDR3 sequence reads: CASSLMGQGRYQPQHF. The CDR3 DNA sequence: TGTGCCAGCAGTTTAATGGGGCAGGGGCGTTATCAGCCCCAGCATTTT. The chain recombines TRBV27 with TRBJ1-5; possible D gene TRBD1, 6 bases. The CDR3 totals 16 residues. Between the trimmed V and J ends, which lost 2 bases and 5 bases, there was a span of 16 bases. Germline CDR1 MNHEY, CDR2 SMNVEV (reference sequence).